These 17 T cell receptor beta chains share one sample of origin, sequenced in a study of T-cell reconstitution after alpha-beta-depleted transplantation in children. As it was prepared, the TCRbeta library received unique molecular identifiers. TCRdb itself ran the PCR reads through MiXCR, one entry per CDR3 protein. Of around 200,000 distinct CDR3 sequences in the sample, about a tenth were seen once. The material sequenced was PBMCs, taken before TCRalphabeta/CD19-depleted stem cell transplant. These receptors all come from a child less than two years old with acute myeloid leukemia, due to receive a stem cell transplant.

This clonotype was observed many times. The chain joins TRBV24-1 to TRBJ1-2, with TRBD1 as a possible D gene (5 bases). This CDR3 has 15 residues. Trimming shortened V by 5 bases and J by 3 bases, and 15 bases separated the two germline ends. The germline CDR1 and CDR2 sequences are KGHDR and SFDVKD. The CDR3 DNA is TGTGCCACCAGTGGGGGGACCCGGACGGACTATGGCTACACCTTC. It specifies CATSGGTRTDYGYTF.

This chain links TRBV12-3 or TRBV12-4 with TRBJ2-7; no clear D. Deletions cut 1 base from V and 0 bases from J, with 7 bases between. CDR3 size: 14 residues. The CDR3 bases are TGTGCCAGCAGTTTAGTTGGTCTCTCCTACGAGCAGTACTTC. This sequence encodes CASSLVGLSYEQYF.

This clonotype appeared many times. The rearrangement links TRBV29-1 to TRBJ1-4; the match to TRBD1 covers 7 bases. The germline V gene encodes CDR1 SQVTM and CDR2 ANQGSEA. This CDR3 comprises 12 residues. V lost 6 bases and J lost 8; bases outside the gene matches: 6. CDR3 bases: TGCAGCGTAGCCGACAGGGACGAAAAACTGTTTTTT. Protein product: CSVADRDEKLFF.

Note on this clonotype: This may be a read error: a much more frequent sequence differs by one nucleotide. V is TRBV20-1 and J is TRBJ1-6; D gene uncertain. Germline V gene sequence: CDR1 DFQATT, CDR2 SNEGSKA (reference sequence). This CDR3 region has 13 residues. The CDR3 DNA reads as TGCAGTGCAAGGAGCGGGAATAATTCACCCATCCACTTT. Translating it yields CSARSGNNSPIHF.

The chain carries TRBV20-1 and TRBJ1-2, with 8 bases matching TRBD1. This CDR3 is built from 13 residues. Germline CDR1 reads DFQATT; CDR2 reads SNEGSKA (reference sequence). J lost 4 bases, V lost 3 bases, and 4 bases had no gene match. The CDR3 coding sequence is TGCAGTGCTAGTGTGGGGACAGGCTATGGCTACACCTTC. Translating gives CSASVGTGYGYTF.

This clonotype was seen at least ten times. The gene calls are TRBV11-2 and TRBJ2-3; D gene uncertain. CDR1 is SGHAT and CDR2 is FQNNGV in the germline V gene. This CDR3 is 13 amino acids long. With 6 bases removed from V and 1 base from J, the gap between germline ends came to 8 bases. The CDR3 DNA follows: TGTGCCAGCAGTCTCATGGGCACAGATACGCAGTATTTT. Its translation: CASSLMGTDTQYF.

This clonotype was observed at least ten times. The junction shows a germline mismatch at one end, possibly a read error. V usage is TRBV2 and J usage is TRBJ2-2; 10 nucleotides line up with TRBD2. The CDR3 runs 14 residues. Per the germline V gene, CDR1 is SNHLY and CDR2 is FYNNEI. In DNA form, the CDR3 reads TGTGCCTGCAGCGGGGGGGAGGTCACCGGGGAGCTGTTTTTT. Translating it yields CACSGGEVTGELFF.

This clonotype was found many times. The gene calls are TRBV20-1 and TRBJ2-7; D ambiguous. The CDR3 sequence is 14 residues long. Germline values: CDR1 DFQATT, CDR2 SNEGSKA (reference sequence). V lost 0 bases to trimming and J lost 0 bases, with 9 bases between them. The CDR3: CSARDTPSSYEQYF. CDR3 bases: TGCAGTGCTAGAGATACCCCGAGCTCCTACGAGCAGTACTTC.

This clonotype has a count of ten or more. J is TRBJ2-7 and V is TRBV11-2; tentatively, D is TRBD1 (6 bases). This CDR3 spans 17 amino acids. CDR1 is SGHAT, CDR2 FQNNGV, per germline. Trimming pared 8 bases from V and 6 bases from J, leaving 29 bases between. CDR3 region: CASGPRGGSSSMGEQYF. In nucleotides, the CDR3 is TGTGCCAGCGGACCAAGAGGGGGTAGCTCTTCGATGGGCGAGCAGTACTTC. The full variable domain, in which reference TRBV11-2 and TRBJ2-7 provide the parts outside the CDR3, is EAGVAQSPRYKIIEKRQSVAFWCNPISGHATLYWYQQILGQGPKLLIQFQNNGVVDDSQLPKDRFSAERLKGVDSTLKIQPAKLEDSAVYLCASGPRGGSSSMGEQYFGPGTRLTVT.

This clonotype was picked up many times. CDR3 protein: CSVVGDLTTHGQFF. CDR3 DNA sequence: TGCAGCGTTGTTGGGGATCTCACTACGCATGGGCAGTTCTTC. This sequence joins TRBV29-1 and TRBJ2-1; D call uncertain. Trimming cost V 4 bases and J 12 bases, with 22 bases left between them. Per germline, CDR1 SQVTM and CDR2 ANQGSEA. CDR3 size: 14 residues.

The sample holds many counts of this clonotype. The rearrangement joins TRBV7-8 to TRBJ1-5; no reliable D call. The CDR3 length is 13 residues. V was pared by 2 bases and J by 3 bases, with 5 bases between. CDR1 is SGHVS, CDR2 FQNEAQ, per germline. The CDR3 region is CASSLFNNQPQHF. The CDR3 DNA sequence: TGTGCCAGCAGCTTATTCAACAATCAGCCCCAGCATTTT.

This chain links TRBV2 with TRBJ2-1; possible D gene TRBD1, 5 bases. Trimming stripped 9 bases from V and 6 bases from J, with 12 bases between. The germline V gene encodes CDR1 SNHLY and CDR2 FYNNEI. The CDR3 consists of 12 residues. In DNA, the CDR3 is TGTGCCAGAGACCCCCAGGGCAATGAGCAGTTCTTC. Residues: CARDPQGNEQFF.

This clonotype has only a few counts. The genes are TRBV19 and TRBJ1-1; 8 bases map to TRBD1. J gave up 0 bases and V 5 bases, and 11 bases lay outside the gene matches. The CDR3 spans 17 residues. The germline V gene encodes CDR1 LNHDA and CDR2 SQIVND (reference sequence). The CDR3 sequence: CASSHRQGSWMNTEAFF. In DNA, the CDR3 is TGTGCCAGTAGTCACCGACAGGGGAGTTGGATGAACACTGAAGCTTTCTTT.

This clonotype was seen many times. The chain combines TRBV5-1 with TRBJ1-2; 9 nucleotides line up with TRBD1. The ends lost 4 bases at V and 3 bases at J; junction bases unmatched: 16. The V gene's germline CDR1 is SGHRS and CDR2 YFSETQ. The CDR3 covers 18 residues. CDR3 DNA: TGCGCCAGCAGCCCGAAACCTACGGGACAGGGTGCTCACTATGGCTACACCTTC. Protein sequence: CASSPKPTGQGAHYGYTF.

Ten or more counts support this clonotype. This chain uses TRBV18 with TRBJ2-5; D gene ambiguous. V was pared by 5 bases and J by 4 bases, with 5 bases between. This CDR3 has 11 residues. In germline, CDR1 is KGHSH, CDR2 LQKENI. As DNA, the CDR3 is TGTGCCAGCTCATCAGGAGAGACCCAGTACTTC. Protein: CASSSGETQYF.

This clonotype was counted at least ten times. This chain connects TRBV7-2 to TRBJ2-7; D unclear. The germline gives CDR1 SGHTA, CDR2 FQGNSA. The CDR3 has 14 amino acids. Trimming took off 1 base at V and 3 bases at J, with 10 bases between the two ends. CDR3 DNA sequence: TGTGCCAGCAGCTTAGGGACCAGAGGCTACGAGCAGTACTTC. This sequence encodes CASSLGTRGYEQYF.

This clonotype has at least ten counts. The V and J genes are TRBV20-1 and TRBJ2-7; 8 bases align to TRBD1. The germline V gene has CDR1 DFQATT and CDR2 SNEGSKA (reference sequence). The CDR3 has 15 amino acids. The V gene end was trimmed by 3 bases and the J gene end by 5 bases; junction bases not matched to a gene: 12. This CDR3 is CSASRSRTGFDEQYF. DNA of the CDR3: TGCAGTGCTAGTCGATCGAGGACAGGGTTCGACGAGCAGTACTTC.